These T cell receptor beta chains were read from a single sample in a study of Tregs in tolerant kidney transplant recipients. These receptors' antigens are unknown. Sequencing used immunoSEQ multiplex PCR; TCRdb keeps in-frame clones, though not all of them. Of approximately 20,000 clones listed, roughly 65% are singletons. The material sequenced was Tregs from blood cultured with allogeneic cells. Every receptor here comes from a human donor in good health. CDR3s include the opening cysteine and the closing phenylalanine or tryptophan. Fields, in order: J gene, CDR3 length, D gene, V gene, clone size, CDR3 DNA, CDR3 protein. D genes are given only for firm matches. Size is stated for part of the rows, as once, few or many counts, or as a class when the clone is expanded.

>TRBJ1-2|13|.|TRBV7-8|few
TGTGCCAGCAGCCCGTACGGGCCATATGGCTACACCTTC
CASSPYGPYGYTF
>TRBJ1-3|14|.|TRBV5-1|.
TGCGCCAGCAGCTCAGGGGTCTCTGGAAACACCATATATTTT
CASSSGVSGNTIYF
>TRBJ2-3|17|TRBD2|TRBV5-1|once
TGCGCCAGCAGCTTGGTTAGCGGGGGGGCGAACAGAGATACGCAGTATTTT
CASSLVSGGANRDTQYF
>TRBJ1-1|13|TRBD1|TRBV30|.
TGTGCCTGGAGATGGACAGGGAACACTGAAGCTTTCTTT
CAWRWTGNTEAFF
>TRBJ2-5|15|TRBD2|TRBV11-2|.
TGTGCCAGCAGCCCTGGGACTAGCGTCTTAGAGACCCAGTACTTC
CASSPGTSVLETQYF
>TRBJ2-7|15|.|TRBV23-1|.
TGCGCCAGCAGTCAAGGGCCCCACTGGGGAGGCGAGCAGTACTTC
CASSQGPHWGGEQYF
>TRBJ2-1|14|TRBD1|TRBV6-5|.
TGTGCCAGCAGTTACTGGGCAGGGGGCAGGGAGCAGTTCTTC
CASSYWAGGREQFF
>TRBJ1-5|15|.|TRBV19|.
TGTGCCAGTAGTATAGGGGGGTATAGGAATCAGCCCCAGCATTTT
CASSIGGYRNQPQHF
>TRBJ2-7|13|.|TRBV6-5|.
TGTGCCAGCAGTTCCGTGCCATCCTACGAGCAGTACTTC
CASSSVPSYEQYF
>TRBJ2-7|16|TRBD1|TRBV5-1|.
TGCGCCAGCAGCACCACAGGGGGCCTAAGCTCCTACGAGCAGTACTTC
CASSTTGGLSSYEQYF
>TRBJ1-5|14|TRBD1|TRBV19|.
TGTGCCAGTAGTATGACAGGGACAAATCAGCCCCAGCATTTT
CASSMTGTNQPQHF
>TRBJ1-3|16|.|TRBV18|.
TGTGCCAGCTCACAACGGGCCCGGAGGTCTGGAAACACCATATATTTT
CASSQRARRSGNTIYF
>TRBJ2-1|15|TRBD1|TRBV11-2|.
TGTGCCAGCAGCTTAGATCCAGGACAGGGGAATGAGCAGTTCTTC
CASSLDPGQGNEQFF
>TRBJ1-2|14|.|TRBV5-6|few
TGTGCCAGCAGCCCATGGACCTTTAACTATGGCTACACCTTC
CASSPWTFNYGYTF
>TRBJ2-7|14|.|TRBV6-7|.
TGTGCCAGCACCTACCGGACTGGCTCCTACGAGCAGTACTTC
CASTYRTGSYEQYF
>TRBJ1-1|11|.|TRBV29-1|.
TGCAGCGTGCAGGGTGTCGGCGAAGCTTTCTTT
CSVQGVGEAFF
>TRBJ1-5|14|.|TRBV27|.
TGTGCCAGCTCGACCCGGGCGGGCAATCAGCCCCAGCATTTT
CASSTRAGNQPQHF
>TRBJ1-2|14|.|TRBV18|.
TGTGCCAGCTCACCCCCGGGTCTGCCCTATGGCTACACCTTC
CASSPPGLPYGYTF
>TRBJ2-1|16|.|TRBV19|.
TGTGCCAGTAGTATAGAAGGATCGGGGGTAATCAATGAGCAGTTCTTC
CASSIEGSGVINEQFF
>TRBJ2-3|16|.|TRBV19|.
TGTGCCAGTAGTAGGACCGGGACCCTTTACACAGATACGCAGTATTTT
CASSRTGTLYTDTQYF
>TRBJ1-2|10|.|TRBV29-1|few
TGCAGCGTTGAGGAGTATGGCTACACCTTC
CSVEEYGYTF
>TRBJ2-3|17|TRBD2|TRBV5-1|.
TGCGCCAGCAGCTTTGACGGACTAGCGCAGAGCACAGATACGCAGTATTTT
CASSFDGLAQSTDTQYF
>TRBJ2-3|17|TRBD2|TRBV4-1|.
TGCGCCAGCAGCCCCCGGACTAGCGGGGGGACCACAGATACGCAGTATTTT
CASSPRTSGGTTDTQYF
>TRBJ2-1|16|TRBD2|TRBV6-4|once
TGTGCCAGCAGTGACTCTTCGATGGGGGGGTTTGATGAGCAGTTCTTC
CASSDSSMGGFDEQFF
>TRBJ1-1|14|.|TRBV6-1|once
TGTGCCAGCATCCTCCTTGCGGGGGAAGGGAAAGCTTTCTTT
CASILLAGEGKAFF
>TRBJ2-2|16|.|TRBV7-8|.
TGTGCCAGCAGCGTTTTCGGTTCTCCAGTCACCGGGGAGCTGTTTTTT
CASSVFGSPVTGELFF
>TRBJ2-1|11|.|TRBV14|.
TGTGCCAGCAGTTTCTACAATGAGCAGTTCTTC
CASSFYNEQFF
>TRBJ1-2|12|.|TRBV19|once
TGTGCCAGAAATCGAAAGACCTATGGCTACACCTTC
CARNRKTYGYTF
>TRBJ2-5|15|.|TRBV10-3|.
TGTGCCATCAGTCGGTCCGGGACCGAAGAAGAGACCCAGTACTTC
CAISRSGTEEETQYF
>TRBJ2-3|15|.|TRBV2|.
TGTGCCAGCAGCCCGGACGGGGAGATGACAGATACGCAGTATTTT
CASSPDGEMTDTQYF
>TRBJ2-7|15|.|TRBV6-1|.
TGTGCCAGCAGTGAACCCCGGCATTTCGGCTACGAGCAGTACTTC
CASSEPRHFGYEQYF
>TRBJ2-2|12|.|TRBV19|.
TGTGCCAGTAGTATAGGGATCGGGGAGCTGTTTTTT
CASSIGIGELFF
>TRBJ2-3|20|TRBD2|TRBV4-2|.
TGTGCCAGCAGCCAACTGGGACTAGCGGGGGGGCTCGGTGGCGCAGATACGCAGTATTTT
CASSQLGLAGGLGGADTQYF
>TRBJ1-1|15|TRBD1|TRBV5-1|.
TGCGCCAGCAGCTTGGCCGGGACCCAGGGGGCTGAAGCTTTCTTT
CASSLAGTQGAEAFF
>TRBJ1-2|15|.|TRBV19|.
TGTGCCAGTAGTATGGGCTACGGCAAAAACTATGGCTACACCTTC
CASSMGYGKNYGYTF
>TRBJ2-7|12|.|TRBV5-6|.
TGTGCCAGCAGCTTGGGGGAGACCAGGACGTACTTC
CASSLGETRTYF
>TRBJ1-6|16|.|TRBV4-1|.
TGCGCCAGCAGCCATCCTACACAGGGTTATAATTCACCCCTCCACTTT
CASSHPTQGYNSPLHF
>TRBJ1-2|15|TRBD1|TRBV10-3|few
TGTGCCATCAGTGGGGGACAGAGTACCAACTATGGCTACACCTTC
CAISGGQSTNYGYTF
>TRBJ1-2|15|.|TRBV5-1|.
TGCGCCAGCAGCTTGTACCGGGGGGGAGGTGAAGGCTACACCTTC
CASSLYRGGGEGYTF
>TRBJ2-5|15|TRBD2|TRBV19|few
TGTGCCAGTAGTATATCCGGGGGGTGGCAAGAGACCCAGTACTTC
CASSISGGWQETQYF
>TRBJ1-1|13|.|TRBV6-5|.
TGTGCCAGCAGTTACTGGGGGAACACTGAAGCTTTCTTT
CASSYWGNTEAFF
>TRBJ2-1|15|.|TRBV6-5|once
TGTGCCAGCAGTTCCCGCATGGGCTCCTACAATGAGCAGTTCTTC
CASSSRMGSYNEQFF
>TRBJ2-3|15|.|TRBV4-2|once
TGTGCCAGCAGCCAAGATCAGGCAGGCACAGATACGCAGTATTTT
CASSQDQAGTDTQYF
>TRBJ2-3|17|TRBD1|TRBV5-1|few
TGCGCCAGCAGCCCTGGGGACAGGGGGACTCGCACAGATACGCAGTATTTT
CASSPGDRGTRTDTQYF
>TRBJ1-2|15|TRBD1|TRBV7-8|.
TGTGCCAGCAGCTTAGTCCCGACAGGGAACTATGGCTACACCTTC
CASSLVPTGNYGYTF
>TRBJ2-5|12|.|TRBV7-2|few
TGTGCCAGCAGCAGTAGCGGAGAGACCCAGTACTTC
CASSSSGETQYF
>TRBJ2-7|15|.|TRBV5-1|few
TGCGCCAGCAGCTTGTGGAGCCTAATCTCCTACGAGCAGTACTTC
CASSLWSLISYEQYF
>TRBJ2-1|11|.|TRBV6-5|.
TGTGCCAGCAGTTACTTCTACGTTCAGTTCTTC
CASSYFYVQFF
>TRBJ1-1|12|.|TRBV7-7|.
TGTGCCAGCAGCGCTTTAGGTACTGAAGCTTTCTTT
CASSALGTEAFF
>TRBJ2-5|15|.|TRBV6-5|.
TGTGCCAGCAGTTACTCGGGTTCCGGGGGCGAGACCCAGTACTTC
CASSYSGSGGETQYF
>TRBJ2-5|13|.|TRBV29-1|.
TGCAGCGTTGAAGTTGGAGGGGCAGAGACCCAGTACTTC
CSVEVGGAETQYF
>TRBJ1-4|11|.|TRBV29-1|.
TGCAGCGTGGAAAGCGGTGAAAAACTGTTTTTT
CSVESGEKLFF
>TRBJ2-1|17|TRBD2|TRBV6-4|.
TGTGCCAGCAGTGCGGGACTAGCGGGATCAGGAAAGAATGAGCAGTTCTTC
CASSAGLAGSGKNEQFF
>TRBJ1-5|19|.|TRBV5-1|.
TGCGCCAGCAGCTCGATTCGGAGGGGCCAAGGAATTAGCAATCAGCCCCAGCATTTT
CASSSIRRGQGISNQPQHF
>TRBJ1-5|15|.|TRBV19|.
TGTGCCAGTAGTATAGTGGGCAGGGGTCACCAGCCCCAGCATTTT
CASSIVGRGHQPQHF
>TRBJ2-3|14|TRBD2|TRBV2|.
TGTGCCAGGGGGCTAGCGGGTAGCACAGATACGCAGTATTTT
CARGLAGSTDTQYF
>TRBJ1-1|12|.|TRBV21-1|.
TGTGCCAGGCCAGGGCGAAACACTGAAGCTTTCTTT
CARPGRNTEAFF